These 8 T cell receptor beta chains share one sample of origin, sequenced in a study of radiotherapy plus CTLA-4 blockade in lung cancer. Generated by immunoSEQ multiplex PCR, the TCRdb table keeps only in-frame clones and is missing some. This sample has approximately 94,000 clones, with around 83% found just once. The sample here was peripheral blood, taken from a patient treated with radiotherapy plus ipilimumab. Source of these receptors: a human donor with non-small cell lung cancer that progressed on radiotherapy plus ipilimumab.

In DNA, the CDR3 is TGTGCCAGCAGCGGACTAGCGGGCCCGGGCGGCACAGATACGCAGTATTTT. This sequence encodes CASSGLAGPGGTDTQYF. The V gene is TRBV21-1, the J gene TRBJ2-3; the D call TRBD2 from the table was never checked on the DNA. TRBV21-1 is classified as a pseudogene. CDR3 length equals 17 residues.

The CDR3 loop is CASSEGVGPSYEQYF. CDR3 sequence (DNA): TGTGCCAGCAGTGAAGGAGTGGGCCCCTCCTACGAGCAGTACTTC. V usage is TRBV6-1 and J usage is TRBJ2-7, with unresolved D. This CDR3 spans 15 amino acids. Between the trimmed V and J ends, which lost 1 base and 0 bases, there was a span of 10 bases. CDR1 and CDR2 (germline): MNHNS, SASEGT.

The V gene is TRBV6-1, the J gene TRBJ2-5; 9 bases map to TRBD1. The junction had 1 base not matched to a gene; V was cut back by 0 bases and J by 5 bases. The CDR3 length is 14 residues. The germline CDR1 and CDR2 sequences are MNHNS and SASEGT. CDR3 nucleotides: TGTGCCAGCAGTGAAGCAGACAGGGGGGAGACCCAGTACTTC. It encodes CASSEADRGETQYF.

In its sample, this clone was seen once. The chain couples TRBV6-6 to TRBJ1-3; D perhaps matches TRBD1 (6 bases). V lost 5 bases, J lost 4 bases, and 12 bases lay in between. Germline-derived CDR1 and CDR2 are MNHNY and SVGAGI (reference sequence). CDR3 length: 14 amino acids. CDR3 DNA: TGTGCCAGCAGTCGGAGGACAGCAGGAAACACCATATATTTT. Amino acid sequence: CASSRRTAGNTIYF.

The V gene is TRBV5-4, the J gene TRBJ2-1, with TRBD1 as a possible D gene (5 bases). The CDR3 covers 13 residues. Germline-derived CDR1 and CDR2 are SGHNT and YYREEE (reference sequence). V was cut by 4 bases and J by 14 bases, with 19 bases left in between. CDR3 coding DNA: TGTGCCAGCAGCCACTCAGGGTCGGATCGGGAGTTCTTC. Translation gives CASSHSGSDREFF.

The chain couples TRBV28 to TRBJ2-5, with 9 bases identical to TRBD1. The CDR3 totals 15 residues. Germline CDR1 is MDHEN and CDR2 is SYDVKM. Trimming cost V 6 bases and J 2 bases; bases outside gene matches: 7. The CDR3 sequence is CASSSGTGLQETQYF. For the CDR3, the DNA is TGTGCCAGCAGCTCCGGGACAGGGTTACAAGAGACCCAGTACTTC.

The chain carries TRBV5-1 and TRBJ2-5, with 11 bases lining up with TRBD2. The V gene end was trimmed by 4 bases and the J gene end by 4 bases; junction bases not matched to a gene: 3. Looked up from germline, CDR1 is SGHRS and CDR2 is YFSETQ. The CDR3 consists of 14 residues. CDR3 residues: CASSAGLAGETQYF. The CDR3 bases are TGCGCCAGCAGCGCCGGACTAGCGGGAGAGACCCAGTACTTC.

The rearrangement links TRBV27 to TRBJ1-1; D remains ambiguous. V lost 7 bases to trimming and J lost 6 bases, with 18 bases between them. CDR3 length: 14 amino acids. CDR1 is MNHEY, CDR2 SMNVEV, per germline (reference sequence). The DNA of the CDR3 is TGTGCCAGCATTCCACAGCCTAGGAGCGCTGAAGCTTTCTTT. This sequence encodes CASIPQPRSAEAFF.